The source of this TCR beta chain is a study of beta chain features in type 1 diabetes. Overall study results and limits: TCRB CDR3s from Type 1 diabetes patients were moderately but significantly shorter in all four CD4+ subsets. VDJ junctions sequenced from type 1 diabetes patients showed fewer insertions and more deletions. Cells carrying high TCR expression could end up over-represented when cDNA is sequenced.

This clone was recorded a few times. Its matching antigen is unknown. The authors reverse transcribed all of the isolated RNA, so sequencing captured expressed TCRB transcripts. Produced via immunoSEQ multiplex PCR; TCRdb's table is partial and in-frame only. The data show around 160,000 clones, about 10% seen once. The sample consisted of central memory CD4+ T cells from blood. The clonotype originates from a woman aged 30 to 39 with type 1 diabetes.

The CDR3 DNA reads TGTGCCATCAGTGAGATTCAGCGGAACACAGATACGCAGTATTTT. Amino acid sequence: CAISEIQRNTDTQYF. V usage is TRBV10-3 and J usage is TRBJ2-3, with D perhaps TRBD2 (5 bases). V was trimmed by 2 bases and J by 2 bases, leaving 11 bases between them. The CDR3 length is 15 residues. Germline-derived CDR1 and CDR2 are ENHRY and SYGVKD.